The rows below give T cell receptor beta chains drawn from one sample of a study of T cells after yellow fever vaccination. TCRdb analysed the 5' RACE reads with MiXCR anew, one entry per CDR3 protein. Among over 300,000 distinct CDR3 sequences listed, over 4% were seen once. Sequences were derived from PBMCs, sampled 5 days after the yellow fever booster vaccination. The origin of the receptors is a man aged 18-30 years who received the YFV17D yellow fever vaccine. The CDR3 runs from the conserved cysteine through the conserved F or W. D genes are given only for firm matches. Clone size is stated in some rows and not others, as once, few, many or a class when expanded.

j_gene: TRBJ2-1
abundance: many
v_gene: TRBV27
d_gene: NA
CDR3nt: TGTGCCAGCAGTTTATTGGAAAGCTCCTACAATGAGCAGTTCTTC
CDR3aa: CASSLLESSYNEQFF

j_gene: TRBJ2-3
abundance: few
v_gene: TRBV7-9
d_gene: NA
CDR3nt: TGTGCCAGCAGCCCATTCCCAGCAGATACGCAGTATTTT
CDR3aa: CASSPFPADTQYF

j_gene: TRBJ1-2
abundance: few
v_gene: TRBV5-1
d_gene: TRBD1
CDR3nt: TGCGCCAGCAGAAAAACGGGACAGGGCTACTATGGCTACACCTTC
CDR3aa: CASRKTGQGYYGYTF

j_gene: TRBJ1-1
abundance: many
v_gene: TRBV6-2/TRBV6-3
d_gene: NA
CDR3nt: TGTGCCAGCAGTTACCTGGGTCCTGAAGCTTTCTTT
CDR3aa: CASSYLGPEAFF

j_gene: TRBJ2-6
abundance: NA
v_gene: TRBV4-3
d_gene: NA
CDR3nt: TGCGCCAGCAGCCAAGATTCGGTAGGGGGGCAGGCCTCTGGGGCCAACGTCCTGACTTTC
CDR3aa: CASSQDSVGGQASGANVLTF

j_gene: TRBJ2-3
abundance: few
v_gene: TRBV7-2
d_gene: NA
CDR3nt: TGTGCCAGCAGCCCCGGCCCAAATAAGGATACGCAGTATTTT
CDR3aa: CASSPGPNKDTQYF

j_gene: TRBJ2-2
abundance: many
v_gene: TRBV6-2/TRBV6-3
d_gene: TRBD1
CDR3nt: TGTGCCAGCAGCCCACAGGGGGCGAACACCGGGGAGCTGTTTTTT
CDR3aa: CASSPQGANTGELFF

j_gene: TRBJ2-3
abundance: many
v_gene: TRBV6-2/TRBV6-3
d_gene: TRBD2
CDR3nt: TGTGCCAGCACGGCGAGCGGGGGCACAGATACGCAGTATTTT
CDR3aa: CASTASGGTDTQYF

j_gene: TRBJ2-5
abundance: few
v_gene: TRBV11-2
d_gene: NA
CDR3nt: TGTGCCACCCAGATGGCGTACCCGTACCAAGAGACCCAGTACTTC
CDR3aa: CATQMAYPYQETQYF

j_gene: TRBJ2-3
abundance: few
v_gene: TRBV10-3
d_gene: NA
CDR3nt: TGTGCCATCAAGGGGGAGGTGGAAGCCACCACAGATACGCAGTATTTT
CDR3aa: CAIKGEVEATTDTQYF

j_gene: TRBJ2-1
abundance: many
v_gene: TRBV10-3
d_gene: NA
CDR3nt: TGTGCCATCGCTTCGGGACAAAGATTAATGGCCTACAATGAGCAGTTCTTC
CDR3aa: CAIASGQRLMAYNEQFF

j_gene: TRBJ1-5
abundance: many
v_gene: TRBV6-5
d_gene: NA
CDR3nt: TGTGCCAGCAGTTACACCGGGGTCCGCAATCAGCCCCAGCATTTT
CDR3aa: CASSYTGVRNQPQHF

j_gene: TRBJ2-3
abundance: few
v_gene: TRBV5-1
d_gene: NA
CDR3nt: TGCGCCAGCAGCTTATTGGGACGCAAGGGAGATACGCAGTATTTT
CDR3aa: CASSLLGRKGDTQYF

j_gene: TRBJ1-1
abundance: many
v_gene: TRBV6-5
d_gene: TRBD1
CDR3nt: TGTGCCAGCAGTTCGACAGGGTACGGCACTGAAGCTTTCTTT
CDR3aa: CASSSTGYGTEAFF

j_gene: TRBJ1-5
abundance: NA
v_gene: TRBV18
d_gene: NA
CDR3nt: TGTGCCAGCTCACAAGAGACGGGGAACAATCAGCCCCAGCATTTT
CDR3aa: CASSQETGNNQPQHF

j_gene: TRBJ2-7
abundance: few
v_gene: TRBV2
d_gene: NA
CDR3nt: TGTGCCAGCAGTGAGACTACCTACTACGAGCAGTACTTC
CDR3aa: CASSETTYYEQYF

j_gene: TRBJ2-2
abundance: few
v_gene: TRBV14
d_gene: TRBD1
CDR3nt: TGTGCCAGCAGCCAGGGGACAGCGAACACCGGGGAGCTGTTTTTT
CDR3aa: CASSQGTANTGELFF

j_gene: TRBJ2-1
abundance: few
v_gene: TRBV11-1
d_gene: NA
CDR3nt: TGTGCCAGCAGCTTGCGGGGGCGCTCCTACAATGAGCAGTTCTTC
CDR3aa: CASSLRGRSYNEQFF

j_gene: TRBJ2-5
abundance: many
v_gene: TRBV7-2
d_gene: NA
CDR3nt: TGTGCCAGCAGCTACAGTCACATGCAAGAGACCCAGTACTTC
CDR3aa: CASSYSHMQETQYF

j_gene: TRBJ2-3
abundance: few
v_gene: TRBV4-1
d_gene: NA
CDR3nt: TGCGCCAGCAGGGATACCACTTCTAGCACAGATACGCAGTATTTT
CDR3aa: CASRDTTSSTDTQYF

j_gene: TRBJ2-3
abundance: many
v_gene: TRBV7-9
d_gene: TRBD1
CDR3nt: TGTGCCAGCAAAAAACAGGGGGCGTCTGGCACAGATACGCAGTATTTT
CDR3aa: CASKKQGASGTDTQYF

j_gene: TRBJ2-7
abundance: NA
v_gene: TRBV25-1
d_gene: TRBD2
CDR3nt: TGTGCCAGCAGTGATCGGGGGGGGACCGAGCAGTACTTC
CDR3aa: CASSDRGGTEQYF

j_gene: TRBJ1-4
abundance: NA
v_gene: TRBV7-9
d_gene: TRBD1
CDR3nt: TGTGCCAGCAGCTTAGTGGGGACAGATGAAAAACTGTTTTTT
CDR3aa: CASSLVGTDEKLFF

j_gene: TRBJ2-1
abundance: NA
v_gene: TRBV12-3/TRBV12-4
d_gene: TRBD2
CDR3nt: TGTGCCAGCAGTCCGGGGGGATCCAGCTCCTACAATGAGCAGTTCTTC
CDR3aa: CASSPGGSSSYNEQFF

j_gene: TRBJ1-5
abundance: NA
v_gene: TRBV5-1
d_gene: NA
CDR3nt: TGCGCCAGCAGGACAGCAGTCAATCAGCCCCAGCATTTT
CDR3aa: CASRTAVNQPQHF

j_gene: TRBJ2-1
abundance: NA
v_gene: TRBV28
d_gene: NA
CDR3nt: TGTGCCAGCAGCCCCTTGGGAGCTAACAATGATCAGTTCTTC
CDR3aa: CASSPLGANNDQFF

j_gene: TRBJ2-1
abundance: few
v_gene: TRBV5-1
d_gene: NA
CDR3nt: TGCGCCAGCAGCCGAGGCCAAAGCTACAATGAGCAGTTCTTC
CDR3aa: CASSRGQSYNEQFF

j_gene: TRBJ2-1
abundance: few
v_gene: TRBV6-4
d_gene: TRBD1
CDR3nt: TGTGCCAGCAGTACCGGGACAGGATCGGTTGAGCAGTTCTTC
CDR3aa: CASSTGTGSVEQFF

j_gene: TRBJ2-3
abundance: many
v_gene: TRBV4-2
d_gene: NA
CDR3nt: TGTGCCAGCAGCCCTGACGCAGGGGGGGTCATCACAGATACGCAGTATTTT
CDR3aa: CASSPDAGGVITDTQYF

j_gene: TRBJ1-4
abundance: NA
v_gene: TRBV18
d_gene: NA
CDR3nt: TGTGCCAGCTCACCAGGAGGGATTAATGAAAAACTGTTTTTT
CDR3aa: CASSPGGINEKLFF

j_gene: TRBJ2-6
abundance: few
v_gene: TRBV28
d_gene: NA
CDR3nt: TGTGCCAGCAGAGACAGTGGAGGAGACTCTGGGGCCAACGTCCTGACTTTC
CDR3aa: CASRDSGGDSGANVLTF

j_gene: TRBJ1-1
abundance: NA
v_gene: TRBV12-3/TRBV12-4
d_gene: NA
CDR3nt: TGTGCCAGCACCCCTCTAGGAGGGAGGACTGAAGCTTTCTTT
CDR3aa: CASTPLGGRTEAFF

j_gene: TRBJ1-1
abundance: few
v_gene: TRBV27
d_gene: NA
CDR3nt: TGTGCCAGCTCTGTGTTGGGTGGCGTGAACACTGAAGCTTTCTTT
CDR3aa: CASSVLGGVNTEAFF

j_gene: TRBJ2-3
abundance: many
v_gene: TRBV20-1
d_gene: NA
CDR3nt: TGCAGTGCTCCTAACCGGGACAGCACAGATACGCAGTATTTT
CDR3aa: CSAPNRDSTDTQYF

j_gene: TRBJ2-2
abundance: few
v_gene: TRBV6-4
d_gene: NA
CDR3nt: TGTGCCAGCAGTGATCTGGGGGGAACCGGGGAGCTGTTTTTT
CDR3aa: CASSDLGGTGELFF

j_gene: TRBJ2-4
abundance: many
v_gene: TRBV5-1
d_gene: TRBD1
CDR3nt: TGCGCCAGCAGCGCCCGGACAGGGGACAAAAACATTCAGTACTTC
CDR3aa: CASSARTGDKNIQYF

j_gene: TRBJ2-1
abundance: many
v_gene: TRBV4-3
d_gene: TRBD2
CDR3nt: TGCGCCAGCAGCCAAGAGGCGACTAGCGGGGGGGCCTATGAGCAGTTCTTC
CDR3aa: CASSQEATSGGAYEQFF

j_gene: TRBJ1-1
abundance: NA
v_gene: TRBV9
d_gene: TRBD1
CDR3nt: TGTGCCAGCAGCTCTACAGGGGACCTGTGGGCTGAAGCTTTCTTT
CDR3aa: CASSSTGDLWAEAFF

j_gene: TRBJ2-5
abundance: NA
v_gene: TRBV7-8
d_gene: NA
CDR3nt: TGTGCCAGCAGCTTAAGGGTGGTCGAGACCCAGTACTTC
CDR3aa: CASSLRVVETQYF

j_gene: TRBJ1-3
abundance: many
v_gene: TRBV9
d_gene: NA
CDR3nt: TGTGCCAGCAGCGTAGGGACCGCTGGAAACACCATATATTTT
CDR3aa: CASSVGTAGNTIYF

j_gene: TRBJ2-2
abundance: NA
v_gene: TRBV10-3
d_gene: NA
CDR3nt: TGTGCCATCAGGGTCGTCAGGGACGCGAACACCGGGGAGCTGTTTTTT
CDR3aa: CAIRVVRDANTGELFF

j_gene: TRBJ2-2
abundance: few
v_gene: TRBV7-6
d_gene: NA
CDR3nt: TGTGCCAGCAGCCCCCGGGACTCCGGCTTCGGGGAGCTGTTTTTT
CDR3aa: CASSPRDSGFGELFF

j_gene: TRBJ2-1
abundance: many
v_gene: TRBV18
d_gene: NA
CDR3nt: TGTGCCAGCTCACCACGAGAGGGTCGGAATGAGCAGTTCTTC
CDR3aa: CASSPREGRNEQFF

j_gene: TRBJ2-2
abundance: few
v_gene: TRBV4-2
d_gene: TRBD2
CDR3nt: TGTGCCAGCAGCCGCCTAGCGGGGGGGACCGGGGAGCTGTTTTTT
CDR3aa: CASSRLAGGTGELFF

j_gene: TRBJ1-1
abundance: few
v_gene: TRBV7-9
d_gene: NA
CDR3nt: TGTGCCAGCAGCTTGACCTTTTACAACACTGAAGCTTTCTTT
CDR3aa: CASSLTFYNTEAFF

j_gene: TRBJ2-3
abundance: few
v_gene: TRBV9
d_gene: NA
CDR3nt: TGTGCCAGCAACCGAGCGGGCACAGCCCCGAATACGCAGTATTTT
CDR3aa: CASNRAGTAPNTQYF

j_gene: TRBJ1-2
abundance: few
v_gene: TRBV20-1
d_gene: TRBD1
CDR3nt: TGCAGTGCTGGGGGACAGGCCGGTTATGGCTACACCTTC
CDR3aa: CSAGGQAGYGYTF

j_gene: TRBJ2-5
abundance: NA
v_gene: TRBV10-3
d_gene: NA
CDR3nt: TGTGCCATCAACCAGGGTGGAAGCCAAGAGACCCAGTACTTC
CDR3aa: CAINQGGSQETQYF

j_gene: TRBJ2-6
abundance: many
v_gene: TRBV7-8
d_gene: NA
CDR3nt: TGTGCCAGCAGCTTTGGTTACCCTTCTGGGGCCAACGTCCTGACTTTC
CDR3aa: CASSFGYPSGANVLTF

j_gene: TRBJ2-4
abundance: few
v_gene: TRBV11-2
d_gene: NA
CDR3nt: TGTGCCAGCAGCTTACTACTAGCCAAAAACATTCAGTACTTC
CDR3aa: CASSLLLAKNIQYF

j_gene: TRBJ2-1
abundance: NA
v_gene: TRBV4-1
d_gene: TRBD1
CDR3nt: TGCGCCAGCAGCCAAGGACAGGGGATCTACAATGAGCAGTTCTTC
CDR3aa: CASSQGQGIYNEQFF

j_gene: TRBJ1-1
abundance: NA
v_gene: TRBV7-9
d_gene: NA
CDR3nt: TGTGCCAGCAGCCCTGGATCAGGGCTGTTGAACACTGAAGCTTTCTTT
CDR3aa: CASSPGSGLLNTEAFF

j_gene: TRBJ2-1
abundance: NA
v_gene: TRBV7-2
d_gene: TRBD2
CDR3nt: TGTGCCAGCAGCCCTCCGCGCGGACTAGCGGGTAATGAGCAGTTCTTC
CDR3aa: CASSPPRGLAGNEQFF

j_gene: TRBJ2-5
abundance: NA
v_gene: TRBV7-2
d_gene: TRBD2
CDR3nt: TGTGCCAGCAGCCTAGCGGGGGGCCGGGGAGAGACCCAGTACTTC
CDR3aa: CASSLAGGRGETQYF

j_gene: TRBJ2-2
abundance: many
v_gene: TRBV4-3
d_gene: TRBD2
CDR3nt: TGCGCCAGCAGCCAAGGTTGGGGGGGAAGGACCGGGGAGCTGTTTTTT
CDR3aa: CASSQGWGGRTGELFF

j_gene: TRBJ2-5
abundance: NA
v_gene: TRBV4-3
d_gene: NA
CDR3nt: TGCGCCAGCAGCCAAGGGACAGCGCAAGAGACCCAGTACTTC
CDR3aa: CASSQGTAQETQYF

j_gene: TRBJ2-3
abundance: few
v_gene: TRBV28
d_gene: NA
CDR3nt: TGTGCCAGCAGTACCGGGGCCCAAGGGACGGATACGCAGTATTTT
CDR3aa: CASSTGAQGTDTQYF

j_gene: TRBJ1-2
abundance: few
v_gene: TRBV11-2
d_gene: NA
CDR3nt: TGTGCCAGCAGCTTAGCCTGGCAGACCTACACCTTC
CDR3aa: CASSLAWQTYTF

j_gene: TRBJ2-7
abundance: NA
v_gene: TRBV7-7
d_gene: TRBD1
CDR3nt: TGTGCCAGCAGCCCTCGACAGGGTCCTTACTACGAGCAGTACTTC
CDR3aa: CASSPRQGPYYEQYF